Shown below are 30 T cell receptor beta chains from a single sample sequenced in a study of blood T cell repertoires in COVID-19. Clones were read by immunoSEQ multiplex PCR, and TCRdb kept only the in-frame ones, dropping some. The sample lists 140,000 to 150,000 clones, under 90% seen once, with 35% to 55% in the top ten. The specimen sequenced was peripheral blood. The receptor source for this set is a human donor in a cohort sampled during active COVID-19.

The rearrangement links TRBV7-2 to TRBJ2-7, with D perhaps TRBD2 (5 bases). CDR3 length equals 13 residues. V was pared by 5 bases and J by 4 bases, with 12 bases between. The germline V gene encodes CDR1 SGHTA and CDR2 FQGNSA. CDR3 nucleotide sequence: TGTGCCAGCAGCCGAAGAGGAGGATACGAGCAGTACTTC. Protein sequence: CASSRRGGYEQYF.

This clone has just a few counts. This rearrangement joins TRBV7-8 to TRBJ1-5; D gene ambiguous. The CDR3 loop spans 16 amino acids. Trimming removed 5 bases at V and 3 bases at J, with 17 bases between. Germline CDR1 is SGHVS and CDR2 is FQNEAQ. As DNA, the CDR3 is TGTGCCAGCAGCGGCGGTGCGGGTGTCCCCAATCAGCCCCAGCATTTT. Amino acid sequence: CASSGGAGVPNQPQHF.

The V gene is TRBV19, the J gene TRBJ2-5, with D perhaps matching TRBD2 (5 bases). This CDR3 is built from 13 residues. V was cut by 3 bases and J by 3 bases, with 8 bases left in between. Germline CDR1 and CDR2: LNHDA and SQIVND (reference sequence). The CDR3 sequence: CASSITREETQYF. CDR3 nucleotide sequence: TGTGCCAGTAGTATCACGAGGGAAGAGACCCAGTACTTC.

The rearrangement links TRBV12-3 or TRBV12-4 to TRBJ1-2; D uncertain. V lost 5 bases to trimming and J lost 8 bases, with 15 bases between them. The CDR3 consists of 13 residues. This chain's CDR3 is CASSPRQSIGYTF. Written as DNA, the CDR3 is TGTGCCAGCAGTCCTAGGCAGTCTATCGGCTACACCTTC.

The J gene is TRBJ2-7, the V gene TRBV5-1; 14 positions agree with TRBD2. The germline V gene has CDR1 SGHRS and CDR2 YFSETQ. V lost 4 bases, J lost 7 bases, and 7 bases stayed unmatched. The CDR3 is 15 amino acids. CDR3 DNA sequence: TGCGCCAGCAGCCTGGGACTAGCGGGAGCGGGGGAGCAGTACGTC. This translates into CASSLGLAGAGEQYV.

The CDR3 sequence is CASSPGGKGTEAFF. The CDR3 coding sequence is TGTGCCAGCAGCCCAGGGGGCAAAGGCACTGAAGCTTTCTTT. V usage is TRBV27 and J usage is TRBJ1-1; 8 bases line up with TRBD1. Germline V lookup: CDR1 MNHEY, CDR2 SMNVEV (reference sequence). This CDR3 region has 14 residues. The trim removed 6 bases at V and 4 bases at J, leaving 7 bases unmatched.

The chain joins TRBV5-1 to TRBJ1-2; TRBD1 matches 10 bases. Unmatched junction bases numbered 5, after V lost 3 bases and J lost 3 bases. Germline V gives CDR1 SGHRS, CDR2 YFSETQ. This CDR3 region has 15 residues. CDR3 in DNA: TGCGCCAGCAGCTCTCGACAGGGGGCGGACTATGGCTACACCTTC. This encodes CASSSRQGADYGYTF.

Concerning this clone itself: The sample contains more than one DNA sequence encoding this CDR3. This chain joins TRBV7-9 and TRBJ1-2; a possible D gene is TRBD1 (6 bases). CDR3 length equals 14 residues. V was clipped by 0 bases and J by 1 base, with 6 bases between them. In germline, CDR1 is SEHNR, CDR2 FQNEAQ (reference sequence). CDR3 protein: CASSLAGGNYGYTF. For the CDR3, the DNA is TGTGCCAGCAGCTTAGCAGGGGGTAACTATGGCTACACCTTC.

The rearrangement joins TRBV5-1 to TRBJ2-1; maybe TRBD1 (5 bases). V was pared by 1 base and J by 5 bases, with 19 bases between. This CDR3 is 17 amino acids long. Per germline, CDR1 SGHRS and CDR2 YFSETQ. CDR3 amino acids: CASSLTRTTRTHNEQFF. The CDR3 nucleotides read TGCGCCAGCAGCTTGACCCGGACAACTCGGACGCACAATGAGCAGTTCTTC.

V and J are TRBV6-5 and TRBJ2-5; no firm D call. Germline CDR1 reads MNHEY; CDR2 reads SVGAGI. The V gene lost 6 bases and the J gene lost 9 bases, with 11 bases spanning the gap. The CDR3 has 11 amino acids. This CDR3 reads CASRQSQAQYF. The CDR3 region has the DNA TGTGCCAGCAGGCAGAGCCAGGCCCAGTACTTC.

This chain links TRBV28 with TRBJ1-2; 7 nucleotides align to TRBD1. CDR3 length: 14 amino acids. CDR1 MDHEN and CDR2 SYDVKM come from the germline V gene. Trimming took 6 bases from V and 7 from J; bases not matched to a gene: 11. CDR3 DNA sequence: TGTGCCAGCAGGGAACCGCCCGGGACAGTTGGCTACACCTTC. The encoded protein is CASREPPGTVGYTF.

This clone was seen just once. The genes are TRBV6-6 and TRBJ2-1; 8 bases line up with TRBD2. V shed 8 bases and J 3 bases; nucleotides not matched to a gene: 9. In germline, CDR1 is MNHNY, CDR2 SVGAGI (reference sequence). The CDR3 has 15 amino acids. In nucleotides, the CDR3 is TGTGCCAGCTCGGGGGGGAGGGCCGTCTACAATGAGCAGTTCTTC. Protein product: CASSGGRAVYNEQFF.

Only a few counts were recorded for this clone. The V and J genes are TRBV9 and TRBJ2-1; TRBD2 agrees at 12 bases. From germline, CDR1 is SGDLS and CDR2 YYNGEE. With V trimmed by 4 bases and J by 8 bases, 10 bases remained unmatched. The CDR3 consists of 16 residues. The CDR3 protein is CASSQLGLAGIDEQFF. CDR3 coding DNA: TGTGCCAGCAGCCAGCTAGGACTAGCGGGAATTGATGAGCAGTTCTTC.

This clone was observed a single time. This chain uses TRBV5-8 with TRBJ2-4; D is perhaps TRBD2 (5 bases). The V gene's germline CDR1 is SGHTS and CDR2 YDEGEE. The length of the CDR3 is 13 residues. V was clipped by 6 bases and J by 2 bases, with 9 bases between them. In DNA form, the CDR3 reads TGTGCCAGCACTCGGGGTACCAAAAACATTCAGTACTTC. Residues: CASTRGTKNIQYF.

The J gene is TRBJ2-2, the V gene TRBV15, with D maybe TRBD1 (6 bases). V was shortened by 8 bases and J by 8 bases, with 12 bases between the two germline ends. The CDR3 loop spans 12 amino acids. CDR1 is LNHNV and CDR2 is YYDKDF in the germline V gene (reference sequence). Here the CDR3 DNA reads TGTGCCACCGCGAACAGGGAAGGGGAGCTGTTTTTT. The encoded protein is CATANREGELFF.

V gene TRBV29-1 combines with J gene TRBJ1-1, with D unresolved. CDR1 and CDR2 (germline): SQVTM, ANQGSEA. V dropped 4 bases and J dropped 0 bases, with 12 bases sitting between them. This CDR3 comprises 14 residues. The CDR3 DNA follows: TGCAGCGTTGCGGTCGGGAACCTGAACACTGAAGCTTTCTTT. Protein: CSVAVGNLNTEAFF.

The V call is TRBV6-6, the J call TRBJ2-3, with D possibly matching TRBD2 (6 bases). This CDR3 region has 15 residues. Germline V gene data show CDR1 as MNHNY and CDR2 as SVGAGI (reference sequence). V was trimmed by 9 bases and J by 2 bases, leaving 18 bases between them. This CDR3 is CASGSWDSNTDTQYF. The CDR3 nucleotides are TGTGCCAGTGGGTCTTGGGACTCGAACACAGATACGCAGTATTTT.

The DNA for the CDR3 is TGTGCCAGCAGTCCCCGACAGCCTGAAAAACTGTTTTTT. Protein product: CASSPRQPEKLFF. The rearrangement uses TRBV6-5 and TRBJ1-4; weak D call: TRBD1 (5 bases). CDR1 is MNHEY, CDR2 SVGAGI, per germline. The CDR3 has 13 residues. Trimming cost V 5 bases and J 7 bases, with 11 bases left between them.

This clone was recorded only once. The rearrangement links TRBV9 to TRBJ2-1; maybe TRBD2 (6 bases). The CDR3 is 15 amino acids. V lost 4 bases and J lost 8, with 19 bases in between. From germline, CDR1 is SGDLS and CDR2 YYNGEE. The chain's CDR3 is CASSISGVYLDEQFF. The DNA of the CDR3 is TGTGCCAGCAGCATCTCGGGAGTCTATTTGGATGAGCAGTTCTTC.

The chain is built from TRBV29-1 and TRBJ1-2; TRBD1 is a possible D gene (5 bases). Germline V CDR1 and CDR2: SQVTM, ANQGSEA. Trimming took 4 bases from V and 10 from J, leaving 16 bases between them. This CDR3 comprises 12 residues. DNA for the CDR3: TGCAGCGTTGTAGGGGAAAACACGATCTACACCTTC. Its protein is CSVVGENTIYTF.

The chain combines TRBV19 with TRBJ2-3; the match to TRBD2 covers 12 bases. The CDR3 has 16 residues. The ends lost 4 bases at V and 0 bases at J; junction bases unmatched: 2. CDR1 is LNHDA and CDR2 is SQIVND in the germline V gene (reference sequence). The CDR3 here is CASSTGLAGSTDTQYF. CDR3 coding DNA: TGTGCCAGTAGTACAGGACTAGCGGGAAGCACAGATACGCAGTATTTT.

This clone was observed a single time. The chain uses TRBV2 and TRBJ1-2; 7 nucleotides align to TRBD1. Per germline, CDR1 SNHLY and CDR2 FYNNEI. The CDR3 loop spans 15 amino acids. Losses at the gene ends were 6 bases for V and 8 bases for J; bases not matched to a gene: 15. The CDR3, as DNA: TGTGCCAGCAGGGACCGGGACAGAAACCTATTGGGCTACACCTTC. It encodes CASRDRDRNLLGYTF.

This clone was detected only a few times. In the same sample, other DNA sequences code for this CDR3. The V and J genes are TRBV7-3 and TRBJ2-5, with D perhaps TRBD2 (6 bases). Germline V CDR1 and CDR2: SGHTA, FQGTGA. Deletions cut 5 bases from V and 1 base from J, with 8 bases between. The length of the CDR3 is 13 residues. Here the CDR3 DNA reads TGTGCCAGCAGCCGGGAGATCCAAGAGACCCAGTACTTC. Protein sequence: CASSREIQETQYF.

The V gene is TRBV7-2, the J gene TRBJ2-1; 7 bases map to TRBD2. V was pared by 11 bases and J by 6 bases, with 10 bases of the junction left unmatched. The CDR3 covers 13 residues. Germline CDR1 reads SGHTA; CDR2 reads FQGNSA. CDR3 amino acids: CAVGEGLVNEQFF. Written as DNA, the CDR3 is TGTGCCGTGGGGGAGGGCCTTGTCAATGAGCAGTTCTTC.

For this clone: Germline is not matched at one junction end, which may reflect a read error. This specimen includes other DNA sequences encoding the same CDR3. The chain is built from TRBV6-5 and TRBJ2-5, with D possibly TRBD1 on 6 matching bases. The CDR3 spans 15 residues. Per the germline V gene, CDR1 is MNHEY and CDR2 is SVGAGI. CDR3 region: CASRGWTASQETQYF. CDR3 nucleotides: TGTGCCAGCAGGGGATGGACAGCCTCCCAAGAGACCCAATACTTC.

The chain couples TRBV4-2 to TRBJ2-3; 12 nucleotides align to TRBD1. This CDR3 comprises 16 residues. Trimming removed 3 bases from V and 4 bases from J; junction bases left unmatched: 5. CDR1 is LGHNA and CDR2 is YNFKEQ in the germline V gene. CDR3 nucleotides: TGTGCCAGCAGCCAGCTTGGGACAGGGGGCCCAGATACGCAGTATTTT. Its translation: CASSQLGTGGPDTQYF.

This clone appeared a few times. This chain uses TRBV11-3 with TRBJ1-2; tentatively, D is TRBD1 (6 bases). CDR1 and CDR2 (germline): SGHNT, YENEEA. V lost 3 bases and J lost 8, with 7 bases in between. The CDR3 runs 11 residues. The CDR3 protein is CASSFRGGYTF. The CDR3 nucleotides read TGTGCCAGCAGCTTCAGGGGCGGCTACACCTTC.

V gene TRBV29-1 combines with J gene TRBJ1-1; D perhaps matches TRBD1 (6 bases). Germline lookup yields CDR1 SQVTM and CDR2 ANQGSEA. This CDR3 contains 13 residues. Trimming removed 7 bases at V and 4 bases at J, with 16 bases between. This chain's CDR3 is CSAGQPRSTEAFF. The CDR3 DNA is TGCAGCGCAGGACAGCCCAGGTCCACTGAAGCTTTCTTT.

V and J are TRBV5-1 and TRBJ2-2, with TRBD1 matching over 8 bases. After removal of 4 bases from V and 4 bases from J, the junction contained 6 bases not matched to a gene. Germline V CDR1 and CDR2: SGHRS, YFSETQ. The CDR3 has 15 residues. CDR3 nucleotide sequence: TGCGCCAGCAGCATGGGACAGGTGGGCACCGGGGAGCTGTTTTTT. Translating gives CASSMGQVGTGELFF. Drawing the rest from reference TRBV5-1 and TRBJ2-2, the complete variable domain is KAGVTQTPRYLIKTRGQQVTLSCSPISGHRSVSWYQQTPGQGLQFLFEYFSETQRNKGNFPGRFSGRQFSNSRSEMNVSTLELGDSALYLCASSMGQVGTGELFFGEGSRLTVL.

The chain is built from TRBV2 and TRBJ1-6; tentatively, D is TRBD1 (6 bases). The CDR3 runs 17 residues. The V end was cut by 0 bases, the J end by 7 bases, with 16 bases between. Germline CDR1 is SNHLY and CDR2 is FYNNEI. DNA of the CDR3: TGTGCCAGCAGTGAAGCGCTTGGGGGGGCGGGGAATTCACCCCTCCACTTT. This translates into CASSEALGGAGNSPLHF.